This entry lists 26 T cell receptor beta chains sequenced from one sample in a study of blood T cells in healthy people across ages. For the second PCR, which ran for 7 to 11 cycles, a sample-barcoded 5' primer and a J-beta primer mix were used. Via MiXCR, TCRdb re-called the 5' RACE reads, giving one row per CDR3 protein. This table has over 700,000 distinct CDR3 sequences, approximately 55% appearing once. Sequencing was performed on blood. These TCRs come from a man at least 80 years old in good health.

V usage is TRBV25-1 and J usage is TRBJ2-7, with 11 bases fitting TRBD2. In germline, CDR1 is MGHDK, CDR2 SYGVNS. V lost 4 bases to trimming and J lost 0 bases; unmatched junction nucleotides: 5. The CDR3 sequence is 16 residues long. CDR3 protein: CASSGASGRISYEQYF. In DNA form, the CDR3 reads TGTGCCAGCAGTGGGGCTAGCGGGAGGATCTCCTACGAGCAGTACTTC.

The sample holds a few counts of this clonotype. V is TRBV6-5 and J is TRBJ2-5, with TRBD2 identical over 12 bases. V trimming: 0 bases; J trimming: 2 bases; junction bases outside the gene matches: 13. The germline V gene has CDR1 MNHEY and CDR2 SVGAGI. This CDR3 region has 20 residues. CDR3 loop: CASSYSRPIGLAGGQETQYF. Written as DNA, the CDR3 is TGTGCCAGCAGTTACTCGAGGCCGATTGGTCTAGCGGGAGGGCAAGAGACCCAGTACTTC.

At least ten counts were recorded for this clonotype. This chain joins TRBV5-6 and TRBJ1-2; unclear D gene. V lost 4 bases and J 0 bases, leaving 19 bases between the germline ends. CDR1 and CDR2 (germline): SGHDT, YYEEEE. The CDR3 has 17 amino acids. This chain's CDR3 is CASSPEYEGPANYGYTF. DNA for the CDR3: TGTGCCAGCAGCCCGGAGTACGAAGGCCCAGCTAACTATGGCTACACCTTC.

The V gene is TRBV7-2, the J gene TRBJ2-3; D is possibly TRBD2 (5 bases). The CDR3 sequence is 14 residues long. Germline loops: CDR1 SGHTA, CDR2 FQGNSA. V lost 1 base to trimming and J lost 14 bases, with 19 bases between them. This CDR3 reads CASSLDVGLRYAYF. CDR3 coding DNA: TGTGCCAGCAGCTTAGATGTTGGACTTAGATACGCGTATTTT. The full variable domain, completed using reference TRBV7-2 and TRBJ2-3, is GAGVSQSPSNKVTEKGKDVELRCDPISGHTALYWYRQSLGQGLEFLIYFQGNSAPDKSGLPSDRFSAERTGGSVSTLTIQRTQQEDSAVYLCASSLDVGLRYAYFGPGTRLTVL.

The rearrangement joins TRBV29-1 to TRBJ2-5; tentative D call: TRBD1 (5 bases). Germline CDR1 is SQVTM and CDR2 is ANQGSEA. V was clipped by 0 bases and J by 5 bases, with 10 bases between them. The CDR3 is 13 amino acids. Here the CDR3 reads CSVEETVSETQYF. CDR3 DNA sequence: TGCAGCGTTGAAGAGACAGTTTCGGAGACCCAGTACTTC.

The rearrangement joins TRBV11-2 to TRBJ2-6; unclear D gene. The V gene's germline CDR1 is SGHAT and CDR2 FQNNGV. Trimming took 3 bases from V and 4 from J, leaving 10 bases between them. The CDR3 is made up of 15 amino acids. In DNA form, the CDR3 reads TGTGCCAGCAGCTTTCTAGGGAAGGGGGCCAACGTCCTGACTTTC. Its translation is CASSFLGKGANVLTF. Full variable domain (missing parts from reference TRBV11-2 and TRBJ2-6): EAGVAQSPRYKIIEKRQSVAFWCNPISGHATLYWYQQILGQGPKLLIQFQNNGVVDDSQLPKDRFSAERLKGVDSTLKIQPAKLEDSAVYLCASSFLGKGANVLTFGAGSRLTVL.

The chain couples TRBV2 to TRBJ2-1; TRBD2 matches 9 bases. Germline CDR1 and CDR2: SNHLY and FYNNEI. V trimming: 0 bases; J trimming: 4 bases; junction bases outside the gene matches: 1. The CDR3 extends over 15 amino acids. CDR3 in amino acids: CASSEALAGYNEQFF. CDR3 nucleotide sequence: TGTGCCAGCAGTGAAGCTCTAGCGGGGTACAATGAGCAGTTCTTC.

This chain connects TRBV7-9 to TRBJ2-7; 7 nucleotides match TRBD2. J lost 7 bases, V lost 5 bases, and 14 bases had no gene match. The CDR3 runs 15 residues. From germline, CDR1 is SEHNR and CDR2 FQNEAQ (reference sequence). The CDR3 coding sequence is TGTGCCAGCAGCCCCCGATGGGGGGGAGGACGGGAGCAGTACTTC. This gives the protein CASSPRWGGGREQYF.

The DNA for the CDR3 is TGCAGTGCTAGTAGTGGAGACTATAGCAATCAGCCCCAGCATTTT. Protein: CSASSGDYSNQPQHF. The chain links TRBV20-1 to TRBJ1-5, with D unclear. Germline V lookup: CDR1 DFQATT, CDR2 SNEGSKA (reference sequence). The germline V and J ends were trimmed by 3 bases and 0 bases, with 12 bases remaining between them. The CDR3 has 15 residues.

This chain links TRBV20-1 with TRBJ1-2, with 10 bases aligning to TRBD1. The CDR3 runs to 16 residues. V shed 6 bases, J shed 8 bases, and the junction held 18 bases outside the gene matches. Germline CDR1 DFQATT, CDR2 SNEGSKA (reference sequence). CDR3 sequence: CSAMLLRGDRGFGYTF. Here the CDR3 DNA reads TGCAGTGCCATGCTCCTGAGGGGGGACAGGGGATTCGGCTACACCTTC.

This chain links TRBV2 with TRBJ2-1; weak D call: TRBD2 (5 bases). The CDR3 length is 16 residues. CDR1 SNHLY and CDR2 FYNNEI come from the germline V gene. Trimming pared 6 bases from V and 6 bases from J, leaving 21 bases between. The CDR3 DNA follows: TGTGCCAGCAGGGAGGTACTCGGCTTTCCTGGCAATGAGCAGTTCTTC. Translated, it gives CASREVLGFPGNEQFF.

This clonotype was recorded a few times. V gene TRBV20-1 combines with J gene TRBJ1-2; tentative D call: TRBD1 (6 bases). This CDR3 spans 12 amino acids. V dropped 5 bases and J dropped 4 bases, with 11 bases sitting between them. The V gene's germline CDR1 is DFQATT and CDR2 SNEGSKA (reference sequence). CDR3 region: CSAETGFYGYTF. Here the CDR3 DNA reads TGCAGTGCTGAAACAGGGTTCTATGGCTACACCTTC.

The gene calls are TRBV5-1 and TRBJ2-7; 11 bases map to TRBD2. CDR1 SGHRS and CDR2 YFSETQ come from the germline V gene. The V and J ends lost 2 bases and 3 bases, in that order; junction bases with no gene match: 1. This CDR3 spans 14 amino acids. CDR3 residues: CASSFGLAGYEQYF. The CDR3 nucleotides read TGCGCCAGCAGCTTCGGACTAGCGGGCTACGAGCAGTACTTC. Together with reference TRBV5-1 and TRBJ2-7, the CDR3 gives the full variable domain: KAGVTQTPRYLIKTRGQQVTLSCSPISGHRSVSWYQQTPGQGLQFLFEYFSETQRNKGNFPGRFSGRQFSNSRSEMNVSTLELGDSALYLCASSFGLAGYEQYFGPGTRLTVT.

The chain joins TRBV6-2 or TRBV6-3 to TRBJ1-5; D remains ambiguous. The V end lost 2 bases, the J end lost 4 bases, and 9 bases lay between the germline ends. The CDR3 consists of 14 residues. Germline assignment: CDR1 MNHEY and CDR2 SVGEGT. The CDR3 region has the DNA TGTGCCAGCAGTTACCTTAGGCAGAATCAGCCCCAGCATTTT. Protein product: CASSYLRQNQPQHF.

This clonotype was observed a single time. This chain uses TRBV29-1 with TRBJ1-5; tentative D call: TRBD1 (6 bases). Germline lookup yields CDR1 SQVTM and CDR2 ANQGSEA. The ends were cut back, 0 bases at V and 9 bases at J, with 12 bases in the middle. This CDR3 is built from 13 residues. The CDR3 region has the DNA TGCAGCGTTGAAGACCAGGGGACTTGGCCCCAGCATTTT. This gives the protein CSVEDQGTWPQHF.

This clonotype has just a few counts. This chain connects TRBV20-1 to TRBJ2-1, with TRBD1 as a possible D gene (6 bases). The CDR3 is made up of 15 amino acids. Per the germline V gene, CDR1 is DFQATT and CDR2 is SNEGSKA (reference sequence). Trimming left V 0 bases short and J 3 bases short, with 12 bases between. The CDR3 region is CSARDIYRDYNEQFF. In DNA, the CDR3 is TGCAGTGCTAGAGATATATACAGGGACTACAATGAGCAGTTCTTC.

The V call is TRBV11-2, the J call TRBJ2-7, with D unclear. The germline V gene encodes CDR1 SGHAT and CDR2 FQNNGV. The CDR3 contains 17 residues. Trimming left V 3 bases short and J 2 bases short, with 20 bases between. CDR3 coding DNA: TGTGCCAGCAGCTTCAGTACCAGGCCATCTCAAGCCTACGAGCAGTACTTC. Protein: CASSFSTRPSQAYEQYF.

The rearrangement links TRBV20-1 to TRBJ2-1; D perhaps matches TRBD1 (7 bases). Germline loops: CDR1 DFQATT, CDR2 SNEGSKA (reference sequence). Trimming left V 3 bases short and J 5 bases short, with 17 bases between. The CDR3 extends over 15 amino acids. The CDR3 sequence is CSASNQGGPNNEQFF. DNA of the CDR3: TGCAGTGCTAGCAATCAGGGGGGCCCCAACAATGAGCAGTTCTTC.

This clonotype appeared a few times. The rearrangement links TRBV20-1 to TRBJ2-4; 7 nucleotides agree with TRBD2. With 3 bases clipped from V and 3 bases from J, the junction kept 8 bases outside the gene matches. The V gene's germline CDR1 is DFQATT and CDR2 SNEGSKA (reference sequence). The length of the CDR3 is 15 residues. In DNA, the CDR3 is TGCAGTGCTAGTCGGGGGGAGCTGGGCAAAAACATTCAGTACTTC. Protein product: CSASRGELGKNIQYF.

The chain combines TRBV11-2 with TRBJ2-7, with 9 bases matching TRBD1. The CDR3 has 14 residues. V gave up 5 bases and J gave up 5 bases; unmatched junction bases: 7. CDR1 is SGHAT, CDR2 FQNNGV, per germline. CDR3 nucleotides: TGTGCCAGCAGCGTGGACAGGGGAGTCCACGAGCAGTACTTC. This encodes CASSVDRGVHEQYF. Complete variable domain (other parts from reference TRBV11-2 and TRBJ2-7): EAGVAQSPRYKIIEKRQSVAFWCNPISGHATLYWYQQILGQGPKLLIQFQNNGVVDDSQLPKDRFSAERLKGVDSTLKIQPAKLEDSAVYLCASSVDRGVHEQYFGPGTRLTVT.

This clonotype was recorded a few times. CDR3 sequence (DNA): TGTGCCAGCAGTTTAAGCCTAGCGGGATCTCAAGAGACCCAGTACTTC. As protein: CASSLSLAGSQETQYF. The chain couples TRBV27 to TRBJ2-5; 9 bases line up with TRBD2. With V trimmed by 2 bases and J by 2 bases, 6 bases remained unmatched. The CDR3 covers 16 residues. Looked up from germline, CDR1 is MNHEY and CDR2 is SMNVEV (reference sequence).

The chain links TRBV28 to TRBJ2-7; TRBD2 is a possible D gene (7 bases). Germline V lookup: CDR1 MDHEN, CDR2 SYDVKM. V lost 6 bases and J 3 bases, leaving 21 bases between the germline ends. This CDR3 comprises 16 residues. The CDR3 loop reads CASSGRRGAGIYEQYF. The CDR3 DNA follows: TGTGCCAGCAGCGGGAGGAGGGGGGCAGGCATCTACGAGCAGTACTTC.

The genes are TRBV15 and TRBJ2-5, with TRBD2 identical over 7 bases. V lost 8 bases, J lost 7 bases, and 10 bases stayed unmatched. This CDR3 comprises 13 residues. CDR1 LNHNV and CDR2 YYDKDF come from the germline V gene (reference sequence). The CDR3 DNA is TGTGCCACCCAGACTAGCAATTCAGGGACCCAGTACTTC. Protein product: CATQTSNSGTQYF.

There are a few counts of this clonotype. The rearrangement uses TRBV11-2 and TRBJ2-7; D is unresolved. Germline V gene data show CDR1 as SGHAT and CDR2 as FQNNGV. The CDR3 runs to 15 residues. V lost 3 bases to trimming and J lost 1 base, with 13 bases between them. The chain's CDR3 is CASSFPYKPSYEQYF. CDR3 nucleotide sequence: TGTGCCAGCAGCTTCCCATATAAGCCGTCCTACGAGCAGTACTTC.

This clonotype was found many times. This chain uses TRBV5-5 with TRBJ2-7; 10 bases match TRBD1. The CDR3 runs 15 residues. The germline gives CDR1 SGHKS, CDR2 YYEKEE (reference sequence). After removal of 6 bases from V and 6 bases from J, the junction contained 12 bases not matched to a gene. CDR3 sequence reads: CASTLRDRGEREQYF. In DNA, the CDR3 is TGTGCCAGCACCTTACGGGACAGGGGTGAGCGCGAGCAGTACTTC. Full variable domain (missing parts from reference TRBV5-5 and TRBJ2-7): DAGVTQSPTHLIKTRGQQVTLRCSPISGHKSVSWYQQVLGQGPQFIFQYYEKEERGRGNFPDRFSARQFPNYSSELNVNALLLGDSALYLCASTLRDRGEREQYFGPGTRLTVT.

V gene TRBV20-1 combines with J gene TRBJ2-1; D is possibly TRBD2 (5 bases). V gave up 4 bases and J gave up 6 bases, with 16 bases separating them. CDR3 length: 14 amino acids. In germline, CDR1 is DFQATT, CDR2 SNEGSKA (reference sequence). The CDR3 bases are TGCAGTGCTACCGGGATTAGAAAGAGCAATGAGCAGTTCTTC. It is translated as CSATGIRKSNEQFF.